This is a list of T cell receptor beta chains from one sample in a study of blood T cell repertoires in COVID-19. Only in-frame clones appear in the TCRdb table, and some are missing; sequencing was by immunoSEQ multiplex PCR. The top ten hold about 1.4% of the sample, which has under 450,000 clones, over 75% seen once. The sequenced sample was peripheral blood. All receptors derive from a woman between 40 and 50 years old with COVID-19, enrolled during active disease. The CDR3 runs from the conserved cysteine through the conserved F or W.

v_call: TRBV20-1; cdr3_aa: CRAEGGGEAFF
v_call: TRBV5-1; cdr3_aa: CASSLAGRLETQYF
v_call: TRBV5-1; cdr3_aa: CASSGDRGDTQYF
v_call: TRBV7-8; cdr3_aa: CASSLSGGGSYEQYF
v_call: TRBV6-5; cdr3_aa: CASSQWGGGQPQHF
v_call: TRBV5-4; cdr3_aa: CASRIAATYNEQFF
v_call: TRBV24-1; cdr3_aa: CATSDLQGLGGPGELFF
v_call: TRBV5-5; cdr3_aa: CASSIGVQPQHF
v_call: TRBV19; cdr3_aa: CASSRFGPQQGRYGYTF
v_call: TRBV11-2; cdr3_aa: CASSLAKSTENIQYF
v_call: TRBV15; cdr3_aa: CATTPGTGNTIYF
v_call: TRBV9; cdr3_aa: CASSVSGEGMNTEAFF
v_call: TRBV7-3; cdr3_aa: CASSRTPNTEAFF
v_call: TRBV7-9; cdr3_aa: CASSLALAGYYGYTF
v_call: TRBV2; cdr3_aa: CASSNWAHQPQHF
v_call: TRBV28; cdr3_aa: CANSLSLGIHSGNTIYF
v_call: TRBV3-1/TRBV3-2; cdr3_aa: CASSHLRTSGTHYNEQFF
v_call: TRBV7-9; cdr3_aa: CASSLGGLAGNQETQYF
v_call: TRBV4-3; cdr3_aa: CASSQDLADTGELFF
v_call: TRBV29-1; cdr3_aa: CSVFGRGKYRVDEQFF
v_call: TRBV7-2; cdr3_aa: CASSPTGVDEAFF
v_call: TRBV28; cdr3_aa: CASSSPSGVFGTDTQYF
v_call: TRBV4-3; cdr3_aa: CASSQPGQAYGYTF
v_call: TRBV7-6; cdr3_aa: CASSLSGTGRNNEQFF
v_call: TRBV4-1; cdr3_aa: CASSQGPGLGSTDTQYF
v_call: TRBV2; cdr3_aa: CASSDRQTGNYGYTF
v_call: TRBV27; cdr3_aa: CASSFAGASYNEQFF
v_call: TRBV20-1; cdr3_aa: CSARDRNTEAFF
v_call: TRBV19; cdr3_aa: CASSIVSGRQETQYF
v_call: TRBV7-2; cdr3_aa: CASSLVGTGNNQPQHF
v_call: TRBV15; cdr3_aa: CATSRGPSRGLFF
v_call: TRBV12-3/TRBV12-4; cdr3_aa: CASSFFTDTQYF
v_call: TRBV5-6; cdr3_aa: CASSLRRLVYTDTQYF
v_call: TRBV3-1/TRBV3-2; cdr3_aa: CASSQSQGARSNQPQHF
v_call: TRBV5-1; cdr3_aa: CASSWTGQSFYGYTF
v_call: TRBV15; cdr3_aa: CATSTGGQGATEAFF
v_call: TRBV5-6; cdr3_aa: CASSLRTGRSSEAFF
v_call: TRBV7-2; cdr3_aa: CASRGGNEQFF
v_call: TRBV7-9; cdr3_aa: CASSSGSQGALKSYEQYF
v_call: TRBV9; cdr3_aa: CASSVVPSNYEQFF
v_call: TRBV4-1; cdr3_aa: CASSQDLGLRDRGNYGYTF
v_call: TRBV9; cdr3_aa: CASSPRTGGSTDTQYF
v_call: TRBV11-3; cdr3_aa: CASSLDPSGSETQYF
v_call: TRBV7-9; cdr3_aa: CASSFPSIPTSGRTGELFF
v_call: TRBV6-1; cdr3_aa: CASSEAQGLGLKQYF
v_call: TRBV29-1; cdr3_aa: CSVALIRDTEAFF
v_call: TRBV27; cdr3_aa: CASSFGLARVPYF
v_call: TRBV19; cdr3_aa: CASSISRVNEQFF
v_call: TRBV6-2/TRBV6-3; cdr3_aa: CASSYGAKVPNTEAFF
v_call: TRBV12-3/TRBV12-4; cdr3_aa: CASSRGRSGEQYF
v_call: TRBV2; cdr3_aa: CASSRTYEQYF
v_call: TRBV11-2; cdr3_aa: CASSLAGGASNTEAFF
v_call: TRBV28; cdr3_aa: CASSSLLDSILAKNIQYF